Each of the 3 T cell receptor beta chains below was sequenced from the same sample in a study of T cell changes during pregnancy in multiple sclerosis. TCRdb's copy holds only in-frame clones and misses some; the assay was immunoSEQ multiplex PCR. Seen here are around 60,000 clones, roughly 93% observed once, and the top ten hold approximately 1.7%. This specimen consisted of peripheral blood, obtained after pregnancy. These receptors were obtained from a female donor with multiple sclerosis, enrolled in a pregnancy study.

The chain recombines TRBV4-3 with TRBJ2-2; possibly TRBD1 for D (6 bases). Germline V lookup: CDR1 LGHNA, CDR2 YSLEER. Trimming shortened V by 1 base and J by 1 base, and 10 bases separated the two germline ends. The CDR3 runs to 16 residues. CDR3 coding DNA: TGCGCCAGCAGCCAAGTTCCCAGGGGGAACACCGGGGAGCTGTTTTTT. Translated: CASSQVPRGNTGELFF.

The rearrangement joins TRBV5-1 to TRBJ1-1; TRBD1 agrees at 7 bases. The V and J ends lost 0 bases and 0 bases, in that order; junction bases with no gene match: 5. Germline V gives CDR1 SGHRS, CDR2 YFSETQ. The CDR3 is 16 amino acids. The CDR3 sequence is CASSLAGGQMNTEAFF. The CDR3 DNA sequence: TGCGCCAGCAGCTTGGCTGGGGGACAGATGAACACTGAAGCTTTCTTT.

This sequence joins TRBV15 and TRBJ1-2; 10 bases are a match to TRBD1. CDR1 and CDR2 from the germline V gene are LNHNV and YYDKDF (reference sequence). The ends lost 0 bases at V and 10 bases at J; junction bases unmatched: 11. The CDR3 covers 16 residues. The DNA of the CDR3 is TGTGCCACCAGCAGAGACCCCACCCCGGGACAGGGGCTCTACACCTTC. Encoded protein: CATSRDPTPGQGLYTF.